This T cell receptor (beta chain) was captured in a study of breast tumors, draining lymph nodes, adjacent tissues. TCRdb re-called the multiplex PCR reads with MiXCR, one entry per CDR3 protein. Counted here are roughly 220,000 distinct CDR3 sequences, approximately 36% occurring once; the ten biggest clones make up under 4.5%. Breast cancer patients provided tissue from their axillary draining lymph nodes. This clonotype was seen at least ten times. The receptor's source is a female donor with breast cancer. Some clones in this sample may be carry-over from other donors' samples. Sequencing used axillary lymph node tissue.

CDR3 DNA sequence: TGTGCCAGCAGCTTAAACAGGAATGAAAAACTGTTTTTT. Its translation: CASSLNRNEKLFF. The gene calls are TRBV7-3 and TRBJ1-4; tentatively, D is TRBD1 (5 bases). CDR3 length: 13 residues. V lost 1 base and J 5 bases, leaving 5 bases between the germline ends. Germline CDR1 and CDR2: SGHTA and FQGTGA.